This passage covers 22 T cell receptor beta chains from one sample sequenced in a study of blood T cell repertoires in COVID-19 (dated by TCRdb to the early 2020s). The library was generated by the immunoSEQ multiplex PCR assay. TCRdb obtained this table from immuneACCESS and retained in-frame rearrangements with V and J assigned. These tables miss some clones; where compared with another copy, unresolved V genes account for less than half of the shortfall, and the remainder is unexplained. This sample comprises about 62,000 clones, approximately 88% of them detected only once. The ten biggest clones cover around 1.3% of the sample. The sample consisted of peripheral blood. The receptors were sampled from a woman between 55 and 75 years old with acute or convalescent COVID-19.

The CDR3 sequence: CASSLVFRGPQETQYF. Written as DNA, the CDR3 is TGTGCCAGCAGCTTGGTTTTCAGGGGGCCCCAAGAGACCCAGTACTTC. This chain joins TRBV5-6 and TRBJ2-5, with 8 bases identical to TRBD1. Germline V CDR1 and CDR2: SGHDT, YYEEEE. The CDR3 contains 16 residues. The V gene end was trimmed by 0 bases and the J gene end by 1 base; junction bases not matched to a gene: 5. The whole variable domain, filled in from reference TRBV5-6 and TRBJ2-5, reads DAGVTQSPTHLIKTRGQQVTLRCSPKSGHDTVSWYQQALGQGPQFIFQYYEEEERQRGNFPDRFSGHQFPNYSSELNVNALLLGDSALYLCASSLVFRGPQETQYFGPGTRLLVL.

The J gene is TRBJ2-7, the V gene TRBV2, with D possibly TRBD2 on 5 matching bases. Germline lookup yields CDR1 SNHLY and CDR2 FYNNEI. The V end was cut by 5 bases, the J end by 2 bases, with 10 bases between. The CDR3 is made up of 13 amino acids. The CDR3 spells CASSSPGTYEQYV. DNA for the CDR3: TGTGCCAGCAGTAGTCCGGGGACCTACGAGCAGTACGTC.

The gene calls are TRBV6-6 and TRBJ1-1; 7 bases match TRBD1. Germline V gene sequence: CDR1 MNHNY, CDR2 SVGAGI (reference sequence). Unmatched junction bases numbered 4, after V lost 2 bases and J lost 1 base. The CDR3 extends over 15 amino acids. DNA of the CDR3: TGTGCCAGCAGTTACCCCCGACAGGGGAACACTGAAGCTTTCTTT. This gives the protein CASSYPRQGNTEAFF.

The genes are TRBV18 and TRBJ1-4, with a possible D match to TRBD1 (6 bases). The germline V and J ends were trimmed by 3 bases and 6 bases, with 8 bases remaining between them. Germline-derived CDR1 and CDR2 are KGHSH and LQKENI. CDR3 length: 13 residues. The CDR3 reads CASSPRTDEKLFF. Here the CDR3 DNA reads TGTGCCAGCTCACCGAGGACAGATGAAAAACTGTTTTTT.

V usage is TRBV5-1 and J usage is TRBJ2-1; 8 bases map to TRBD2. V dropped 3 bases and J dropped 7; count of bases not matched to a gene: 3. The germline V gene encodes CDR1 SGHRS and CDR2 YFSETQ. The CDR3 covers 13 residues. Here the CDR3 reads CASSSLAENEQFF. Here the CDR3 DNA reads TGCGCCAGCAGCTCACTAGCGGAGAATGAGCAGTTCTTC.

With regard to this clone: A read error may produce the germline difference seen at one junction end. The V call is TRBV7-2, the J call TRBJ1-1; a weak D match, TRBD1 (5 bases). The CDR3 extends over 17 amino acids. Germline V CDR1 and CDR2: SGHTA, FQGNSA. CDR3 in amino acids: CASSLKPPWTPNTETFF. In DNA, the CDR3 is TGTGCCAGCAGCCTAAAACCCCCTTGGACACCTAACACTGAAACTTTCTTT. The full variable domain, rest sourced from reference TRBV7-2 and TRBJ1-1, is GAGVSQSPSNKVTEKGKDVELRCDPISGHTALYWYRQSLGQGLEFLIYFQGNSAPDKSGLPSDRFSAERTGGSVSTLTIQRTQQEDSAVYLCASSLKPPWTPNTETFFGQGTRLTVV.

This clone appeared a few times. The chain recombines TRBV9 with TRBJ1-2; D perhaps matches TRBD1 (5 bases). The CDR3 spans 17 residues. Germline V gene lookup returns CDR1 SGDLS and CDR2 YYNGEE. Trimming shortened V by 4 bases and J by 0 bases, and 19 bases separated the two germline ends. The CDR3 is CASSPEGVTITNYGYTF. The CDR3 DNA reads TGTGCCAGCAGCCCAGAAGGGGTCACTATTACTAACTATGGCTACACCTTC.

This clone has just a few counts. The chain couples TRBV7-8 to TRBJ2-7, with TRBD1 as a possible D gene (6 bases). CDR3 length equals 16 residues. Germline CDR1 SGHVS, CDR2 FQNEAQ. V shed 0 bases and J shed 0 bases, with 12 bases lying between them. The CDR3 sequence is CASSLARGKSSYEQYV. CDR3 DNA sequence: TGTGCCAGCAGCTTAGCGAGGGGGAAGAGCTCCTACGAGCAGTACGTC.

The rearrangement uses TRBV18 and TRBJ1-1; TRBD1 is a possible D gene (6 bases). V was pared by 4 bases and J by 2 bases, with 20 bases between. CDR3 length: 17 amino acids. The germline V gene encodes CDR1 KGHSH and CDR2 LQKENI. CDR3 sequence (DNA): TGTGCCAGCTCACAGGACAGAGGGTGGGACAAAAACACTGAAGCTTTCTTT. Protein: CASSQDRGWDKNTEAFF.

This clone has a single count. The chain recombines TRBV14 with TRBJ1-1, with unresolved D. This CDR3 region has 14 residues. The V gene's germline CDR1 is SGHDN and CDR2 FVKESK. The germline V and J ends were trimmed by 0 bases and 3 bases, with 8 bases remaining between them. CDR3 bases: TGTGCCAGCAGCCAAGATGCCCGGGACACTGAAGCTTTCTTT. Residues: CASSQDARDTEAFF.

This chain joins TRBV24-1 and TRBJ2-2; perhaps TRBD2 as D (6 bases). This CDR3 contains 15 residues. Trimming stripped 7 bases from V and 7 bases from J, with 18 bases between. Germline V gene data show CDR1 as KGHDR and CDR2 as SFDVKD. In DNA, the CDR3 is TGTGCCACCAGGGATAGCGGAGACGTGGGCGGGGAGCTGTTTTTT. Translation: CATRDSGDVGGELFF.

The V gene is TRBV7-8, the J gene TRBJ1-2; D may be TRBD1 (6 bases). Trimming took off 2 bases at V and 0 bases at J, with 13 bases between the two ends. The CDR3 totals 16 residues. The germline V gene has CDR1 SGHVS and CDR2 FQNEAQ. The CDR3 sequence is CASSLRQGRSNYGYTF. Written as DNA, the CDR3 is TGTGCCAGCAGCTTAAGGCAGGGGCGATCTAACTATGGCTACACCTTC.

The chain is built from TRBV20-1 and TRBJ2-3, with 10 bases lining up with TRBD2. Germline-derived CDR1 and CDR2 are DFQATT and SNEGSKA (reference sequence). J gave up 1 base and V 3 bases, and 13 bases lay outside the gene matches. The CDR3 is made up of 18 amino acids. CDR3 sequence: CSASQASGSGLGTDTQYF. For the CDR3, the DNA is TGCAGTGCTAGTCAGGCTAGCGGGAGTGGGTTGGGCACAGATACGCAGTATTTT.

The chain employs TRBV7-3 and TRBJ2-6; perhaps TRBD1 as D (6 bases). Germline CDR1 reads SGHTA; CDR2 reads FQGTGA. This CDR3 is 18 amino acids long. V was shortened by 1 base and J by 4 bases, with 17 bases between the two germline ends. The CDR3, as DNA: TGTGCCAGCAGCTTAAGGGGGCGCACAGGGTCCGGGGCCAACGTCCTGACTTTC. It specifies CASSLRGRTGSGANVLTF.

The chain recombines TRBV10-3 with TRBJ1-3; TRBD1 might be the D (6 bases). V lost 9 bases and J 1 base, leaving 7 bases between the germline ends. CDR3 length equals 12 residues. The germline V gene has CDR1 ENHRY and CDR2 SYGVKD. This CDR3 is CAIQGSGNTIYF. The CDR3 DNA sequence: TGTGCCATTCAGGGGTCTGGAAACACCATATATTTT.

CDR3 sequence reads: CASSLAGWDQETQYF. In nucleotides, the CDR3 is TGCGCCAGCAGCTTGGCCGGGTGGGACCAAGAGACCCAGTACTTC. The rearrangement uses TRBV5-1 and TRBJ2-5, with D hard to call. Germline V CDR1 and CDR2: SGHRS, YFSETQ. The CDR3 has 15 amino acids. The V and J ends lost 0 bases and 0 bases respectively, with 9 bases between them.

In its sample, this clone was seen once. J is TRBJ2-7 and V is TRBV30, with D possibly TRBD2 on 5 matching bases. There are 12 residues in the CDR3. The V end lost 3 bases, the J end lost 2 bases, and 8 bases lay between the germline ends. Germline V gives CDR1 GTSNPN, CDR2 SVGIG (reference sequence). The CDR3, as DNA: TGTGCCTGGAGCGGGGTTACCTACGAGCAGTACGTC. The encoded protein is CAWSGVTYEQYV.

The J gene is TRBJ2-6, the V gene TRBV11-2, with D possibly being TRBD1 (5 bases). The CDR3 length is 15 residues. Germline V gene data show CDR1 as SGHAT and CDR2 as FQNNGV. V was pared by 2 bases and J by 3 bases, with 8 bases between. The CDR3 sequence is CASSLTRDGANVLTF. Here the CDR3 DNA reads TGTGCCAGCAGCTTAACCAGGGATGGGGCCAACGTCCTGACTTTC.

V is TRBV7-2 and J is TRBJ2-1; 7 nucleotides line up with TRBD2. Germline CDR1 is SGHTA and CDR2 is FQGNSA. The CDR3 totals 15 residues. V shed 1 base and J 2 bases; nucleotides not matched to a gene: 2. The CDR3: CASSLDGRPYNEQFF. CDR3 nucleotides: TGTGCCAGCAGCTTAGACGGGAGGCCCTACAATGAGCAGTTCTTC.

About this clone: An end of the junction does not agree with germline; a read error may underlie this. This chain uses TRBV2 with TRBJ1-6; no firm D call. Germline V lookup: CDR1 SNHLY, CDR2 FYNNEI. This CDR3 has 12 residues. CDR3 nucleotide sequence: TGTGCCAGCAGTGAATATAAATCACCCCTCCACTTT. The encoded protein is CASSEYKSPLHF.

The chain carries TRBV7-2 and TRBJ1-2; no definite D call. The germline V and J ends were trimmed by 2 bases and 7 bases, with 20 bases remaining between them. The CDR3 has 16 amino acids. The V gene's germline CDR1 is SGHTA and CDR2 FQGNSA. The CDR3 DNA sequence: TGTGCCAGCAGCTTAAATGTCGCGGGGAGCAGGAGTGGCTACACCTTC. Translated, it gives CASSLNVAGSRSGYTF.

The chain employs TRBV7-6 and TRBJ2-2; 7 bases map to TRBD2. The CDR3 contains 16 residues. CDR1 SGHVS and CDR2 FNYEAQ come from the germline V gene. The V segment lost 3 bases and the J segment 5 bases; nucleotides outside the gene matches: 9. In DNA form, the CDR3 reads TGTGCCAGCAGCTTCCTAGCGGAACCCGATACCGGGGAGCTGTTTTTT. This encodes CASSFLAEPDTGELFF.